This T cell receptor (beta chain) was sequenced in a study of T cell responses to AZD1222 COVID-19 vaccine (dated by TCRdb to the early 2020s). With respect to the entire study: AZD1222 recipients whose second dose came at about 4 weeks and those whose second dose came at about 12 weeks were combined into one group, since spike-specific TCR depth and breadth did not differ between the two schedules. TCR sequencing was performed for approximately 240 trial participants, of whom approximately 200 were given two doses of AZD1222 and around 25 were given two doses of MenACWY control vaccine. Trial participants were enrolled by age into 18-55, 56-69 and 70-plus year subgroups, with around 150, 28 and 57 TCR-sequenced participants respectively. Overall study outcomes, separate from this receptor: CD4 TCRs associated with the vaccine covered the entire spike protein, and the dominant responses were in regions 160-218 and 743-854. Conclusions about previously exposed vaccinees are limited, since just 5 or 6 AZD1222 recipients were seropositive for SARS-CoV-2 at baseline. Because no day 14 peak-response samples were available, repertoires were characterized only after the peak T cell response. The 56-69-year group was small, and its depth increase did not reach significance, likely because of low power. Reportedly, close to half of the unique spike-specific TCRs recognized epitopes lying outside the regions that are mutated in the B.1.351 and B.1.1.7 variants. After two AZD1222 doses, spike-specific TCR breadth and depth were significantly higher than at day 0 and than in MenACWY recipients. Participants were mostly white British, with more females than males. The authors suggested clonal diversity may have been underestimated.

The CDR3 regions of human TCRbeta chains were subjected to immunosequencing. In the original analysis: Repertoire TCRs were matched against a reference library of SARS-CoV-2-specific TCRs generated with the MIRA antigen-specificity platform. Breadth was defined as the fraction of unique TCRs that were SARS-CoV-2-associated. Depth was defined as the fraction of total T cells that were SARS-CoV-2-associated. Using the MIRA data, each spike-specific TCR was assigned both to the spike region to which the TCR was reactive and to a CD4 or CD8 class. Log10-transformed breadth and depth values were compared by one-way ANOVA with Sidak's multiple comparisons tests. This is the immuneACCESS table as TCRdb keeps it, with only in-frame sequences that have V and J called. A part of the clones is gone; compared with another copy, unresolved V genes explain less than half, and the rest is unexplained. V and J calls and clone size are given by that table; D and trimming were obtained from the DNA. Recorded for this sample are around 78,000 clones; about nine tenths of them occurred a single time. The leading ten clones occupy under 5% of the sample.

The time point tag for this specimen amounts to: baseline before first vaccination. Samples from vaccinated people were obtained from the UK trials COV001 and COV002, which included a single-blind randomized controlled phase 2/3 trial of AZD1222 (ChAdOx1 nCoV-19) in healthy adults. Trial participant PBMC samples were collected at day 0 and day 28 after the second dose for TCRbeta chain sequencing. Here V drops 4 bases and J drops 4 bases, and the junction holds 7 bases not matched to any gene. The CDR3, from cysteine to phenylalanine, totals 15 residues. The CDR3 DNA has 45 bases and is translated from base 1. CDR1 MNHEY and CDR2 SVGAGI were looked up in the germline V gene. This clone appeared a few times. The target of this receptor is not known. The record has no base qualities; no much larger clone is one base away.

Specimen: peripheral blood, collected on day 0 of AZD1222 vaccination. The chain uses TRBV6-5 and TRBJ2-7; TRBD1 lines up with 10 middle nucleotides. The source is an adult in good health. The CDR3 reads CASSWPGQGLYEQYF. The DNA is TGTGCCAGCAGTTGGCCGGGACAGGGGCTATACGAGCAGTACTTC.